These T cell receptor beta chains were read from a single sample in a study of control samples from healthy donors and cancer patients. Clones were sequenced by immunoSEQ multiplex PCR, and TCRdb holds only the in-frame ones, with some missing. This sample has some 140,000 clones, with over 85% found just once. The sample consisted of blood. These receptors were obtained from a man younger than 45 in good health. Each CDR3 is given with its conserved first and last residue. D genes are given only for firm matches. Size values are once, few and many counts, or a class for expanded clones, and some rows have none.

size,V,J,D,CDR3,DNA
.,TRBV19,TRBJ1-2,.,CASSHRDTTYGYTF,TGTGCCAGTAGCCACAGGGACACTACCTATGGCTACACCTTC
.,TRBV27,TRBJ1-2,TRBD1,CASSDTLWTGALYGYTF,TGTGCCAGCAGTGACACCCTCTGGACAGGGGCACTCTATGGCTACACCTTC
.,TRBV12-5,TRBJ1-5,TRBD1,CASGFRGGQPQHF,TGTGCTAGTGGTTTCAGGGGGGGTCAGCCCCAGCATTTT
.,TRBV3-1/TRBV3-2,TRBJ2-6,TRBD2,CASSQTSGKSGANVLTF,TGTGCCAGCAGCCAGACTAGCGGGAAATCTGGGGCCAACGTCCTGACTTTC
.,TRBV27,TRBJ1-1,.,CASSRNAQDLEAFF,TGTGCCAGCAGTCGGAATGCACAGGATCTTGAAGCTTTCTTT
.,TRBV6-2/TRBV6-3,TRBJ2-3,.,CASSYGDNPSTDTQYF,TGTGCCAGCAGTTACGGGGACAACCCTAGCACAGATACGCAGTATTTT
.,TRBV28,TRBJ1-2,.,CASSFRANYGYTF,TGTGCCAGCAGCTTCAGGGCTAACTATGGCTACACCTTC
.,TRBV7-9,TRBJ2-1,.,CASSLTYPQGYNEQFF,TGTGCCAGCAGCTTAACTTATCCACAGGGCTACAATGAGCAGTTCTTC
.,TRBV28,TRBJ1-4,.,CASSLSGQFEKLFF,TGTGCCAGCAGTTTATCGGGACAATTTGAAAAACTGTTTTTT
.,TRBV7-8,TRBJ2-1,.,CASSLVVRRGSYNEQFF,TGTGCCAGCAGCTTAGTGGTGCGGAGGGGCTCCTACAATGAGCAGTTCTTC
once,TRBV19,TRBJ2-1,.,CASSIDAGYNEQFF,TGTGCCAGTAGTATTGATGCGGGGTACAATGAGCAGTTCTTC
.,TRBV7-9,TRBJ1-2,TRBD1,CASSSIQGNYGYTF,TGTGCCAGCAGCTCCATACAGGGGAACTATGGCTACACCTTC
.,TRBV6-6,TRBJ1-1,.,CASRPPGLNTEAFF,TGTGCCAGCAGGCCCCCCGGACTTAACACTGAAGCTTTCTTT
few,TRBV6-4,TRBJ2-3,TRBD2,CASSETSGGTDTQYF,TGTGCCAGCAGCGAGACTAGCGGGGGCACAGATACGCAGTATTTT
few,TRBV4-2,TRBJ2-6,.,CASSQDGETSGANVLTF,TGTGCCAGCAGCCAAGATGGGGAAACCTCTGGGGCCAACGTCCTGACTTTC
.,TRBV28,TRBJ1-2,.,CASSWGTNYGYTF,TGTGCCAGCAGTTGGGGGACAAACTATGGCTACACCTTC
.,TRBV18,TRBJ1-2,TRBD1,CASSPSETGGGIVF,TGTGCCAGCTCACCTTCGGAGACAGGGGGCGGGATTGTCTTC
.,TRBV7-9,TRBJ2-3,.,CASSLPTTDTQYF,TGTGCCAGCAGCTTACCAACCACAGATACGCAGTATTTT
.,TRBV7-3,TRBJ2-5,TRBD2,CASSFGGSGGETQYF,TGTGCCAGCAGCTTTGGCGGGAGTGGTGGAGAGACCCAGTACTTC
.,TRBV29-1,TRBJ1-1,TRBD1,CSVEAGGNTEAFF,TGCAGCGTTGAAGCAGGGGGGAACACTGAAGCTTTCTTT
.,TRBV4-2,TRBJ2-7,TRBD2,CASSLSGLAGYEQYF,TGTGCCAGCAGTCTGTCCGGACTAGCGGGGTACGAGCAGTACTTC
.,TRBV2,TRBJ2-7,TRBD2,CATTSGETYEQYF,TGTGCCACCACTAGCGGGGAGACCTACGAGCAGTACTTC
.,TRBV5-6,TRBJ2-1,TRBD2,CASSFYSGRGSYNEQFF,TGTGCCAGCAGCTTCTATAGCGGGAGAGGGTCCTACAATGAGCAGTTCTTC
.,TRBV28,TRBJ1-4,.,CASAGRLNEKLFF,TGTGCCAGCGCGGGCAGACTAAATGAAAAACTGTTTTTT
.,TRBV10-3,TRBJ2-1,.,CAISEYKTENNEQFF,TGTGCCATCAGTGAGTACAAGACCGAAAACAATGAGCAGTTCTTC
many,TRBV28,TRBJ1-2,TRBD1,CASSTSTGAVGYTF,TGTGCCAGCTCAACCAGCACAGGGGCGGTTGGCTACACCTTC
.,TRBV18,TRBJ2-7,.,CASSPDPIYEQYF,TGTGCCAGCTCACCGGACCCTATCTACGAGCAGTACTTC
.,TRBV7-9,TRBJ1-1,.,CASTKFLNTEAFF,TGTGCCAGCACCAAATTTTTGAACACTGAAGCTTTCTTT